The clone carrying this T cell receptor beta chain showed up just once. Residents of about 25 US areas, aged about 18 to 95 years, made up the participants. This CDR3 is built from 14 residues. Germline loops: CDR1 MNHEY, CDR2 SVGAGI. Losses at the gene ends were 7 bases for V and 3 bases for J; bases not matched to a gene: 6. This entry comes from a study of blood T cell repertoires in COVID-19. Overall study: PBMCs, B-cell-depleted T cells, or T cells were the source of the cDNA or gDNA that made up the material.

Measured with immunoSEQ multiplex PCR; TCRdb has only the in-frame clones, and not every one. The sample records 270,000 or so clones, roughly 88% being singletons. The clonotype originates from a woman aged 40-49 years with acute COVID-19. What was sequenced was PBMCs or T cells enriched from blood (not recorded which). V and J are TRBV6-5 and TRBJ1-5, with 7 bases lining up with TRBD1. The CDR3 DNA follows: TGTGCCAGCAACCCCAGGGGGAACAATCAGCCCCAGCATTTT. Protein sequence: CASNPRGNNQPQHF.